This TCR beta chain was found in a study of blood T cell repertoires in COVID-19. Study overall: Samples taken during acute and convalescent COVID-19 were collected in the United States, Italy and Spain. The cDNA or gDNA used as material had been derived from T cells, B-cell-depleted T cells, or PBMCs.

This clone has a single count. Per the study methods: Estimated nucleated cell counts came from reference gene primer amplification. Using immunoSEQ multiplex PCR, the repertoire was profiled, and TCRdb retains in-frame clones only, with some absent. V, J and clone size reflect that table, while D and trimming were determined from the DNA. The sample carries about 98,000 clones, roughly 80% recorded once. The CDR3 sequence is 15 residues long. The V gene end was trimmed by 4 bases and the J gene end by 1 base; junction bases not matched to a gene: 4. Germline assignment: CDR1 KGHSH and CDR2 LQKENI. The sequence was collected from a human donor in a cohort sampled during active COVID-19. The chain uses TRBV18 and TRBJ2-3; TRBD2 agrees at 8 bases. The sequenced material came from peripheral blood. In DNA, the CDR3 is TGTGCCAGCTCACGGGGTAGCGGGGGCACAGATACGCAGTATTTT. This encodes CASSRGSGGTDTQYF. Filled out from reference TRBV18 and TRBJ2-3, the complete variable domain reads NAGVMQNPRHLVRRRGQEARLRCSPMKGHSHVYWYRQLPEEGLKFMVYLQKENIIDESGMPKERFSAEFPKEGPSILRIQQVVRGDSAAYFCASSRGSGGTDTQYFGPGTRLTVL.